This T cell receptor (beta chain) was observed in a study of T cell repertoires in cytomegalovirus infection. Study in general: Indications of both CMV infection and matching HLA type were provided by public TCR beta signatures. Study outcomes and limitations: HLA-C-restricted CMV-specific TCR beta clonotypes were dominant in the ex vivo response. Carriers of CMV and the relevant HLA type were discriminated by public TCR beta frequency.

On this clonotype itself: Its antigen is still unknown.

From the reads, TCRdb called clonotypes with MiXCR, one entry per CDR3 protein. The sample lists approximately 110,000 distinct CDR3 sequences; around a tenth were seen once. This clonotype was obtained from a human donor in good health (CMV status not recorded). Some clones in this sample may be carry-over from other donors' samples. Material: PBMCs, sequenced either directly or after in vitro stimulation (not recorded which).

This CDR3 is CATSILTDSPLHF. The CDR3 DNA reads TGTGCCACCAGCATCCTTACGGATTCACCCCTCCACTTT. J is TRBJ1-6 and V is TRBV15; D call uncertain. The CDR3 covers 13 residues. The germline V gene encodes CDR1 LNHNV and CDR2 YYDKDF (reference sequence). V gave up 4 bases and J gave up 8 bases, with 9 bases separating them.